The 13 T cell receptor beta chains presented below share a single source sample, sequenced in a study of T cells after yellow fever vaccination. Each CDR3 protein is one row after TCRdb ran MiXCR on the 5' RACE reads. The data hold around 590,000 distinct CDR3 sequences, with 10% to 15% observed a single time. The input for sequencing was PBMCs, taken on the day of the yellow fever booster vaccination. The receptors come from a man aged 25 to 45 who received the YFV17D yellow fever vaccine.

The V call is TRBV27, the J call TRBJ2-2, with unresolved D. The germline CDR1 and CDR2 sequences are MNHEY and SMNVEV (reference sequence). CDR3 length: 12 amino acids. V lost 8 bases, J lost 4 bases, and 8 bases lay in between. CDR3 sequence (DNA): TGTGCCAGCGCCCGTTTCACCGGGGAGCTGTTTTTT. Translating it yields CASARFTGELFF.

This clonotype appeared a few times. The J gene is TRBJ1-1, the V gene TRBV6-2 or TRBV6-3; D might be TRBD1 (5 bases). V lost 6 bases and J 6 bases, leaving 11 bases between the germline ends. Germline CDR1 MNHEY, CDR2 SVGEGT. The CDR3 has 12 amino acids. CDR3 bases: TGTGCCAGCAGCCCTACAGGCGCTGAAGCTTTCTTT. Translating gives CASSPTGAEAFF.

V is TRBV4-3 and J is TRBJ1-6; D gene uncertain. Germline lookup yields CDR1 LGHNA and CDR2 YSLEER. The CDR3 spans 14 residues. The V end was cut by 5 bases, the J end by 2 bases, with 7 bases between. The CDR3 bases are TGCGCCAGCAGCGTCGGGGCCTATAATTCACCCCTCCACTTT. Translation gives CASSVGAYNSPLHF.

This clonotype was detected ten times or more. This sequence joins TRBV7-2 and TRBJ2-3, with D perhaps matching TRBD1 or TRBD2 (5 bases each). Trimming cost V 2 bases and J 0 bases, with 9 bases left between them. This CDR3 contains 15 residues. CDR1 SGHTA and CDR2 FQGNSA come from the germline V gene. Written as DNA, the CDR3 is TGTGCCAGCAGCTTATCGGGGCCTAGCACAGATACGCAGTATTTT. It encodes CASSLSGPSTDTQYF.

This sequence joins TRBV20-1 and TRBJ2-7; D remains unclear. Germline CDR1 reads DFQATT; CDR2 reads SNEGSKA (reference sequence). The length of the CDR3 is 13 residues. Deletions cut 0 bases from V and 0 bases from J, with 6 bases between. The CDR3 sequence: CSARDPNSYEQYF. Here the CDR3 DNA reads TGCAGTGCTAGAGATCCCAACTCCTACGAGCAGTACTTC.

The chain links TRBV5-1 to TRBJ2-3; 13 nucleotides match TRBD2. The CDR3 sequence is 16 residues long. The germline V gene has CDR1 SGHRS and CDR2 YFSETQ. The V gene end was trimmed by 3 bases and the J gene end by 2 bases; junction bases not matched to a gene: 3. CDR3 amino acids: CASSWGTSGTTDTQYF. The DNA of the CDR3 is TGCGCCAGCAGCTGGGGGACTAGCGGGACCACAGATACGCAGTATTTT. Full variable domain (outside the CDR3, taken from reference TRBV5-1 and TRBJ2-3): KAGVTQTPRYLIKTRGQQVTLSCSPISGHRSVSWYQQTPGQGLQFLFEYFSETQRNKGNFPGRFSGRQFSNSRSEMNVSTLELGDSALYLCASSWGTSGTTDTQYFGPGTRLTVL.

This clonotype was counted between two and nine times. This sequence joins TRBV7-8 and TRBJ1-2; no reliable D call. Trimming stripped 5 bases from V and 3 bases from J, with 16 bases between. CDR1 and CDR2 (germline): SGHVS, FQNEAQ. The CDR3 sequence is 15 residues long. CDR3 DNA sequence: TGTGCCAGCAGCCCCGGCCGGGCGAGGGACTATGGCTACACCTTC. Amino acid sequence: CASSPGRARDYGYTF.

The chain combines TRBV5-4 with TRBJ2-1; the match to TRBD2 covers 8 bases. The CDR3 length is 16 residues. The trim removed 4 bases at V and 3 bases at J, leaving 9 bases unmatched. The V gene's germline CDR1 is SGHNT and CDR2 YYREEE (reference sequence). CDR3 nucleotide sequence: TGTGCCAGCAGCACCAACGGGGGACTAGGCTACAATGAGCAGTTCTTC. Translation: CASSTNGGLGYNEQFF.

The chain joins TRBV20-1 to TRBJ1-2, with D possibly matching TRBD1 (6 bases). The V end was cut by 3 bases, the J end by 7 bases, with 12 bases between. The germline V gene has CDR1 DFQATT and CDR2 SNEGSKA (reference sequence). CDR3 length: 12 residues. In nucleotides, the CDR3 is TGCAGTGCTAGCCTCGGGGGCAGTGGCTACACCTTC. Its translation is CSASLGGSGYTF.

This clonotype was seen repeatedly, ten times or more. The chain has TRBV7-8 and TRBJ2-7; D uncertain. V lost 4 bases, J lost 4 bases, and 8 bases lay in between. CDR1 is SGHVS, CDR2 FQNEAQ, per germline. The CDR3 runs to 12 residues. CDR3: CASSSTLYEQYF. The CDR3 coding sequence is TGTGCCAGCAGCTCCACTTTGTACGAGCAGTACTTC.

This clonotype was picked up a small number of times. V and J are TRBV10-3 and TRBJ2-5; 8 nucleotides match TRBD1. V dropped 3 bases and J dropped 3; count of bases not matched to a gene: 3. The CDR3 contains 14 residues. Germline CDR1 is ENHRY and CDR2 is SYGVKD. The CDR3 DNA sequence: TGTGCCATCAGTGACCCGGACAGGGAAGAGACCCAGTACTTC. It yields the protein CAISDPDREETQYF.

J is TRBJ2-2 and V is TRBV7-9; no reliable D call. Trimming took 8 bases from V and 0 from J, leaving 7 bases between them. The CDR3 is 13 residues long. Germline V lookup: CDR1 SEHNR, CDR2 FQNEAQ (reference sequence). CDR3 in amino acids: CASAKTNTGELFF. CDR3 DNA sequence: TGTGCCAGCGCCAAAACGAACACCGGGGAGCTGTTTTTT.

J is TRBJ2-1 and V is TRBV7-2; D is possibly TRBD1 (5 bases). Trimming removed 4 bases from V and 6 bases from J, with 13 bases in between. There are 14 residues in the CDR3. CDR1 SGHTA and CDR2 FQGNSA come from the germline V gene. In nucleotides, the CDR3 is TGTGCCAGCAGCTCATATAGGGGCCGCAATGAGCAGTTCTTC. Its translation: CASSSYRGRNEQFF.